A single sample gave rise to the 16 T cell receptor beta chains below, sequenced in a study of T cell responses to AZD1222 COVID-19 vaccine. The data were produced by immunoSEQ multiplex PCR, yet TCRdb's version contains in-frame clones alone and is incomplete. Of approximately 140,000 clones listed, around nine tenths are singletons. Sequenced material: peripheral blood, taken 28 days after the second AZD1222 dose. These receptors came from an adult who received the AZD1222 COVID-19 vaccine.

The V call is TRBV7-9, the J call TRBJ2-1; no clear D gene. Germline lookup yields CDR1 SEHNR and CDR2 FQNEAQ (reference sequence). Trimming removed 0 bases from V and 5 bases from J, with 2 bases in between. This CDR3 is 12 amino acids long. The CDR3 coding sequence is TGTGCCAGCAGCTTAGCTAACAATGAGCAGTTCTTC. It specifies CASSLANNEQFF.

The chain uses TRBV7-2 and TRBJ2-6; TRBD1 agrees at 7 bases. J gave up 0 bases and V 5 bases, and 10 bases lay outside the gene matches. CDR1 SGHTA and CDR2 FQGNSA come from the germline V gene. The CDR3 extends over 18 amino acids. The CDR3 loop reads CASSPRDRVPSGANVLTF. The CDR3 nucleotides are TGTGCCAGCAGCCCCCGGGACAGAGTCCCCTCTGGGGCCAACGTCCTGACTTTC.

Turning to this clone: Other DNA sequences in this sample translate to the same CDR3. This chain joins TRBV12-3 or TRBV12-4 and TRBJ2-2; D remains ambiguous. CDR3 length: 12 amino acids. V was cut by 5 bases and J by 3 bases, with 4 bases left in between. The DNA for the CDR3 is TGTGCCAGCAGTCCAGACACCGGGGAGCTGTTTTTT. It translates to CASSPDTGELFF.

The chain couples TRBV7-3 to TRBJ2-7, with D perhaps matching TRBD1 or TRBD2 (5 bases each). The germline V gene has CDR1 SGHTA and CDR2 FQGTGA. The V end lost 5 bases, the J end lost 3 bases, and 14 bases lay between the germline ends. The CDR3 is 14 amino acids. CDR3 sequence reads: CASSRGPGDYEQYF. The CDR3 DNA is TGTGCCAGCAGCCGGGGACCCGGTGACTACGAGCAGTACTTC.

This chain links TRBV4-3 with TRBJ1-1; D not certain. Trimming shortened V by 1 base and J by 0 bases, and 3 bases separated the two germline ends. There are 13 residues in the CDR3. Germline loops: CDR1 LGHNA, CDR2 YSLEER. CDR3 in DNA: TGCGCCAGCAGCCAAGTAATGAACACTGAAGCTTTCTTT. Translated, it gives CASSQVMNTEAFF.

A single count supports this clone. The rearrangement uses TRBV6-1 and TRBJ2-4; TRBD1 might be the D (6 bases). Trimming removed 1 base at V and 13 bases at J, with 14 bases between. The CDR3 runs 13 residues. CDR1 is MNHNS and CDR2 is SASEGT in the germline V gene. Written as DNA, the CDR3 is TGTGCCAGCAGTGAAGAAAGGGACACCAAACAGTACTTC. As protein: CASSEERDTKQYF.

The chain uses TRBV9 and TRBJ2-3; D is unresolved. There are 15 residues in the CDR3. Germline V gene data show CDR1 as SGDLS and CDR2 as YYNGEE. The V end lost 3 bases, the J end lost 0 bases, and 11 bases lay between the germline ends. This CDR3 is CASSDRFSSTDTQYF. CDR3 DNA sequence: TGTGCCAGCAGCGATCGGTTTTCTAGCACAGATACGCAGTATTTT.

V gene TRBV4-2 combines with J gene TRBJ2-7; D gene ambiguous. Trimming cost V 0 bases and J 3 bases, with 12 bases left between them. Germline CDR1 and CDR2: LGHNA and YNFKEQ. CDR3 length: 15 amino acids. DNA for the CDR3: TGTGCCAGCAGCCAAGAACGAGTCAACAACTACGAGCAGTACTTC. Protein product: CASSQERVNNYEQYF.

This chain connects TRBV9 to TRBJ1-3; D unclear. The CDR3 runs 16 residues. Germline CDR1 reads SGDLS; CDR2 reads YYNGEE. The V and J ends lost 4 bases and 0 bases respectively, with 14 bases between them. CDR3 residues: CASSPRHRSSGNTIYF. Written as DNA, the CDR3 is TGTGCCAGCAGCCCCAGACATCGGAGCTCTGGAAACACCATATATTTT. The full variable domain, completed using reference TRBV9 and TRBJ1-3, is DSGVTQTPKHLITATGQRVTLRCSPRSGDLSVYWYQQSLDQGLQFLIQYYNGEERAKGNILERFSAQQFPDLHSELNLSSLELGDSALYFCASSPRHRSSGNTIYFGEGSWLTVV.

A few counts support this clone. V usage is TRBV12-3 or TRBV12-4 and J usage is TRBJ1-2; no clear D gene. The CDR3 loop spans 13 amino acids. V was clipped by 1 base and J by 5 bases, with 8 bases between them. DNA for the CDR3: TGTGCCAGCAGTTTAGGGACTCAGTATGGCTACACCTTC. This codes for CASSLGTQYGYTF.

The V and J genes are TRBV6-2 or TRBV6-3 and TRBJ2-3, with unresolved D. CDR1 and CDR2 from the germline V gene are MNHEY and SVGEGT. CDR3 length: 14 residues. V lost 6 bases to trimming and J lost 4 bases, with 14 bases between them. The CDR3 nucleotides are TGTGCCAGCAGCCAAGGATATAAGGCAGATACGCAGTATTTT. This sequence encodes CASSQGYKADTQYF.

The J gene is TRBJ1-4, the V gene TRBV11-2; TRBD1 aligns across 8 bases. The trim removed 3 bases at V and 8 bases at J, leaving 5 bases unmatched. The CDR3 length is 14 residues. Germline V CDR1 and CDR2: SGHAT, FQNNGV. In nucleotides, the CDR3 is TGTGCCAGCAGCTTCCAGGGGGCGGAGGAAAAACTGTTTTTT. Translated, it gives CASSFQGAEEKLFF.

The rearrangement joins TRBV19 to TRBJ2-1; 13 bases are a match to TRBD2. CDR1 and CDR2 from the germline V gene are LNHDA and SQIVND (reference sequence). J lost 9 bases, V lost 6 bases, and 11 bases had no gene match. The length of the CDR3 is 16 residues. CDR3 bases: TGTGCCAGTAGACGGACTAGCGGGGGCCCCACGACTGAGCAGTTCTTC. This sequence encodes CASRRTSGGPTTEQFF.

This CDR3 is CASSITGGSYEQYF. CDR3 DNA sequence: TGTGCCAGTAGTATCACAGGGGGCTCCTACGAGCAGTACTTC. The genes are TRBV19 and TRBJ2-7, with TRBD1 matching over 8 bases. This CDR3 region has 14 residues. In germline, CDR1 is LNHDA, CDR2 SQIVND (reference sequence). With 3 bases clipped from V and 0 bases from J, the junction kept 1 base outside the gene matches. Together with reference TRBV19 and TRBJ2-7, the CDR3 gives the full variable domain: DGGITQSPKYLFRKEGQNVTLSCEQNLNHDAMYWYRQDPGQGLRLIYYSQIVNDFQKGDIAEGYSVSREKKESFPLTVTSAQKNPTAFYLCASSITGGSYEQYFGPGTRLTVT.

Here the CDR3 reads CAWRNPGRPEQYF. CDR3 nucleotides: TGTGCCTGGAGGAACCCGGGACGACCGGAGCAGTACTTC. The gene calls are TRBV30 and TRBJ2-7; D may match TRBD1 or TRBD2 (5 bases each). Germline V CDR1 and CDR2: GTSNPN, SVGIG (reference sequence). The CDR3 has 13 residues. The ends were cut back, 3 bases at V and 7 bases at J, with 16 bases in the middle.

This clone has only a few counts. This rearrangement joins TRBV6-2 or TRBV6-3 to TRBJ1-5; the D is unclear. CDR3 length: 11 residues. Germline V gene data show CDR1 as MNHEY and CDR2 as SVGEGT. V lost 6 bases and J lost 9, with 9 bases in between. CDR3 in amino acids: CASSSVGPQHF. The CDR3 DNA reads as TGTGCCAGCAGCTCCGTGGGGCCCCAGCATTTT.